Included here is one TCR beta chain sequence, with context. What it recognizes is unknown. Here immunoSEQ multiplex PCR was the method, and the copy in TCRdb shows in-frame clones only, minus some. The sample yields tens of thousands of clones, around 89% seen once. The data were taken from a study of identifying expanded T cells in peripheral blood. Whole-study findings and limits: Technical replicates showed 0.9 to 1.5 changed clones; two weeks approximately 15; four weeks 19. Roughly two-week clone count variance significantly increased as total template count grew.

CDR1 MNHEY and CDR2 SMNVEV come from the germline V gene (reference sequence). The CDR3 runs 14 residues. V trimming: 9 bases; J trimming: 8 bases; junction bases outside the gene matches: 5. This sequence joins TRBV27 and TRBJ2-1; 15 nucleotides align to TRBD2. The specimen sequenced was blood. This receptor was taken from a person aged 18-69 years in good health. The CDR3 is CASSWTSGRDEQFF. DNA of the CDR3: TGTGCCAGTTCGTGGACTAGCGGGAGGGATGAGCAGTTCTTC.